These T cell receptor beta chains were read from a single sample in a study of blood T cell repertoires in COVID-19. The protocol was immunoSEQ multiplex PCR, while the TCRdb copy is restricted to in-frame clones and leaves out a portion. The sample has over 75,000 clones, roughly nine tenths seen once. Material: peripheral blood. The receptors derive from a man aged 55-75 years with acute or convalescent COVID-19. The CDR3 runs from the conserved cysteine through the conserved F or W. Each record gives: D gene, V gene, J gene, clone size, CDR3 protein, CDR3 DNA. The D gene is left open where the match is weak. For some rows the clone size is stated as once, few or many, or as a class when expanded; others skip it.

NA	TRBV13	TRBJ1-2	NA	CASSSPTVGLSSYGYTF	TGTGCCAGCAGCTCACCGACAGTGGGGCTAAGTAGCTATGGCTACACCTTC
NA	TRBV19	TRBJ1-1	NA	CASSTQTNTEAFF	TGTGCCAGTAGTACACAGACAAACACTGAAGCTTTCTTT
TRBD1	TRBV4-3	TRBJ1-1	NA	CASSQDETGGWTEAFF	TGCGCCAGCAGCCAAGATGAAACAGGGGGATGGACTGAAGCTTTCTTT
NA	TRBV6-5	TRBJ2-2	few	CAGAGWTGELFF	TGTGCCGGGGCCGGTTGGACCGGGGAGCTGTTTTTT
TRBD2	TRBV11-3	TRBJ2-1	NA	CASSRRASGISYNEQFF	TGTGCCAGCAGTCGTCGAGCTAGCGGTATATCCTACAATGAGCAGTTCTTC
NA	TRBV5-6	TRBJ2-7	NA	CASSLEYSGYEQYF	TGTGCCAGCAGCTTGGAGTATAGTGGCTACGAGCAGTACTTC
NA	TRBV5-4	TRBJ2-7	NA	CASSLTGSYEQYF	TGTGCCAGCAGCTTAACCGGGTCCTACGAGCAGTACTTC
TRBD1	TRBV7-9	TRBJ2-7	NA	CASSKMDRTAYEQYF	TGTGCCAGCAGCAAAATGGACAGGACCGCCTACGAGCAGTACTTC
NA	TRBV7-9	TRBJ2-3	NA	CASSSLTDTQYF	TGTGCCAGCAGCTCACTCACAGATACGCAGTATTTT
TRBD1	TRBV6-1	TRBJ1-2	NA	CASSESGTGAHYGYTF	TGTGCCAGCAGTGAAAGCGGGACAGGGGCTCACTATGGCTACACCTTC
NA	TRBV4-2	TRBJ2-2	NA	CASSQGREYTGELFF	TGTGCCAGCAGCCAAGGTCGGGAGTACACCGGGGAGCTGTTTTTT
TRBD1	TRBV5-4	TRBJ1-3	NA	CASSGDRTISGNTIYF	TGTGCCAGCAGCGGGGACAGGACCATCTCTGGAAACACCATATATTTT
TRBD2	TRBV2	TRBJ2-3	NA	CASRVAGASDTQYF	TGTGCCAGCAGGGTAGCGGGAGCTTCAGATACGCAGTATTTT
NA	TRBV18	TRBJ1-4	NA	CASSGQPLQSNEKLFF	TGTGCCAGCTCCGGACAACCGCTTCAATCTAATGAAAAACTGTTTTTT
TRBD2	TRBV29-1	TRBJ2-1	once	CSGAGGSRNEQFF	TGCAGCGGCGCGGGCGGGAGTAGGAATGAGCAGTTCTTC
NA	TRBV5-4	TRBJ2-6	NA	CALGGTSPGANVLTF	TGTGCCTTAGGGGGAACATCTCCTGGGGCCAACGTCCTGACTTTC
TRBD1	TRBV28	TRBJ1-3	NA	CASSLQQGVGGNTIYF	TGTGCCAGCAGTTTGCAACAGGGGGTTGGAGGAAACACCATATATTTT
NA	TRBV18	TRBJ1-1	NA	CASSPDGGTNTEAFF	TGTGCCAGCTCACCAGATGGGGGGACGAACACTGAAGCTTTCTTT
TRBD2	TRBV6-5	TRBJ2-7	NA	CASSYRGGRQYF	TGTGCCAGCAGTTACCGGGGGGGAAGGCAGTACTTC
NA	TRBV7-8	TRBJ2-2	few	CASSLGGAGELFF	TGTGCCAGCAGCTTAGGGGGAGCCGGGGAGCTGTTTTTT